The 7 T cell receptor beta chains given below trace back to one sample, sequenced in a study of a mutant IDH1 vaccine in newly diagnosed glioma. Time point reported: week 23, last vaccination. One vaccine dose held 300 ug of mutant IDH1 20-mer peptide and came with topical imiquimod. These receptors have no known antigen. Here immunoSEQ multiplex PCR was the method, and the copy in TCRdb shows in-frame clones only, minus some. The table shows 60,000 or so clones, with about 81% occurring only once. The specimen comprised PBMCs, sampled from a glioma patient whose treatment included an IDH1 peptide vaccine. The source is a woman aged 40 to 55 with glioma. Some clones in this sample may be carry-over from other donors' samples.

The chain has TRBV4-3 and TRBJ1-3; D may be TRBD1 (6 bases). The CDR3 has 15 residues. Germline values: CDR1 LGHNA, CDR2 YSLEER. Trimming took 1 base from V and 4 from J, leaving 11 bases between them. CDR3 nucleotide sequence: TGCGCCAGCAGCCAAGGGACAGCAGCGGGAAACACCATATATTTT. Translated, it gives CASSQGTAAGNTIYF.

The CDR3 nucleotides are TGCGCCAGCAGCCAAGATTCGGCGGGACTACCCCTCCACTTT. It specifies CASSQDSAGLPLHF. The chain links TRBV4-1 to TRBJ1-6, with D tentatively TRBD1 (5 bases). Germline-derived CDR1 and CDR2 are MGHRA and YSYEKL. The CDR3 loop spans 14 amino acids. V lost 0 bases and J 12 bases, leaving 12 bases between the germline ends.

The CDR3 region has the DNA TGTGCCAGCAGCCCCGACAGGCATACCGATGGTCAGCCCCAGCATTTT. Translating gives CASSPDRHTDGQPQHF. The chain carries TRBV7-9 and TRBJ1-5, with a weak D call TRBD1 (6 bases). V was clipped by 5 bases and J by 6 bases, with 20 bases between them. Germline CDR1 SEHNR, CDR2 FQNEAQ (reference sequence). CDR3 length: 16 amino acids.

The chain recombines TRBV6-5 with TRBJ2-5; weak D call: TRBD2 (5 bases). V gave up 8 bases and J gave up 6 bases, with 16 bases separating them. Germline-derived CDR1 and CDR2 are MNHEY and SVGAGI. The CDR3 is 13 amino acids. As DNA, the CDR3 is TGTGCCAGCGCGATAGGAGGCAAGCAGACCCAGTACTTC. Amino acids: CASAIGGKQTQYF.

This clone was detected only a few times. The chain carries TRBV10-2 and TRBJ1-3; D remains unclear. Deletions cut 2 bases from V and 2 bases from J, with 10 bases between. Per germline, CDR1 WSHSY and CDR2 SAAADI. The CDR3 contains 15 residues. DNA for the CDR3: TGCGCCAGCAGTGAGAGTCGGGGAGCTGGAAACACCATATATTTT. Its translation: CASSESRGAGNTIYF.

DNA for the CDR3: TGTGCCAGCAGCCGCCGGGACAGGGCTAACTATGGCTACACCTTC. This sequence encodes CASSRRDRANYGYTF. The V and J genes are TRBV5-8 and TRBJ1-2; 9 bases match TRBD1. Trimming at V came to 4 bases and at J to 0 bases, leaving 4 bases not matched to a gene. CDR1 is SGHTS, CDR2 YDEGEE, per germline. This CDR3 spans 15 amino acids.

The rearrangement uses TRBV2 and TRBJ1-5; maybe TRBD1 (5 bases). Germline values: CDR1 SNHLY, CDR2 FYNNEI. This CDR3 contains 12 residues. V lost 8 bases and J 1 base, leaving 6 bases between the germline ends. CDR3 DNA sequence: TGTGCCAGCGGGGACAGCAATCAGCCCCAGCATTTT. This codes for CASGDSNQPQHF.